This T cell receptor beta chain was recovered during a study of T cells after yellow fever vaccination. Template switching by 5'RACE produced TCR cDNA, adding a universal primer site and UMIs. Each CDR3 protein gets one entry after TCRdb re-called the 5' RACE reads with MiXCR. Of around 400,000 distinct CDR3 sequences in the sample, 11% were seen once. Study-wide results and caveats: Shared CD4/CD8 clonotypes were a small share, likely from convergent recombination. After the booster, 96% of CD4 and about nine tenths of CD8 primary-response clones were re-detected. Contamination of FACS-sorted repertoires by abundant clonotypes from the bulk population could occur.

Germline-derived CDR1 and CDR2 are LGHNA and YNFKEQ. The length of the CDR3 is 15 residues. Trimming took off 2 bases at V and 10 bases at J, with 15 bases between the two ends. As for this clonotype: As yet, its antigen is unknown.

The source of this sequence is a man in his late teens or twenties who received the YFV17D yellow fever vaccine. The sample in question was PBMCs, obtained on the day of the first yellow fever vaccination. The V and J genes are TRBV4-2 and TRBJ1-6; D is uncertain. The CDR3 sequence is CASSQFEVFGSPLHF. In DNA, the CDR3 is TGTGCCAGCAGCCAATTTGAGGTATTCGGATCACCCCTCCACTTT.